Shown below are 10 T cell receptor beta chains from a single sample sequenced in a study of blood T cell repertoires in COVID-19. Generated by immunoSEQ multiplex PCR, the TCRdb table keeps only in-frame clones and is missing some. The sample holds about 280,000 clones, around nine tenths seen once. The specimen sequenced was peripheral blood. The receptor set was obtained from a man aged 35-49 years with acute or convalescent COVID-19.

The rearrangement uses TRBV6-5 and TRBJ1-1; D not resolved. Germline lookup yields CDR1 MNHEY and CDR2 SVGAGI. V gave up 6 bases and J gave up 1 base, with 12 bases separating them. The CDR3 is made up of 14 amino acids. In DNA form, the CDR3 reads TGTGCCAGCAGAACAACCTTCCCGAACACTGAAGCTTTCTTT. It is translated as CASRTTFPNTEAFF.

This clone appeared a single time. V usage is TRBV5-5 and J usage is TRBJ2-2; TRBD1 matches at 9 bases. The V gene's germline CDR1 is SGHKS and CDR2 YYEKEE (reference sequence). V lost 6 bases to trimming and J lost 4 bases; unmatched junction nucleotides: 7. The CDR3 is made up of 15 amino acids. The CDR3 sequence is CASNTQTGGTGELFF. The CDR3 DNA reads as TGTGCCAGCAACACCCAGACAGGGGGCACCGGGGAGCTGTTTTTT. The full variable domain, in which reference TRBV5-5 and TRBJ2-2 provide the parts outside the CDR3, is DAGVTQSPTHLIKTRGQQVTLRCSPISGHKSVSWYQQVLGQGPQFIFQYYEKEERGRGNFPDRFSARQFPNYSSELNVNALLLGDSALYLCASNTQTGGTGELFFGEGSRLTVL.

V and J are TRBV18 and TRBJ1-2; a weak D match, TRBD1 (6 bases). Germline V gives CDR1 KGHSH, CDR2 LQKENI. Trimming took 4 bases from V and 5 from J, leaving 14 bases between them. The CDR3 totals 14 residues. CDR3 DNA sequence: TGTGCCAGCTCACGAGACAGCCAGGGGTATGGCTACACCTTC. Translation gives CASSRDSQGYGYTF.

The V and J genes are TRBV7-9 and TRBJ2-3, with 8 bases that match TRBD2. Trimming at V came to 1 base and at J to 1 base, leaving 1 base not matched to a gene. CDR1 and CDR2 (germline): SEHNR, FQNEAQ (reference sequence). CDR3 size: 15 residues. CDR3 DNA: TGTGCCAGCAGCTTAGTGCGGGGGGGCACAGATACGCAGTATTTT. It yields the protein CASSLVRGGTDTQYF.

V usage is TRBV11-2 and J usage is TRBJ2-1; D is undetermined. V was pared by 5 bases and J by 7 bases, with 15 bases between. This CDR3 has 14 amino acids. Germline V gene sequence: CDR1 SGHAT, CDR2 FQNNGV. The CDR3 is CASSLIREANEQFF. The CDR3 DNA reads TGTGCCAGCAGCCTTATTCGAGAGGCGAATGAGCAGTTCTTC.

A few counts support this clone. J is TRBJ1-6 and V is TRBV2, with D possibly being TRBD1 (5 bases). CDR1 is SNHLY and CDR2 is FYNNEI in the germline V gene. The CDR3 extends over 15 amino acids. V dropped 1 base and J dropped 10 bases, with 14 bases sitting between them. CDR3: CASSEGQGGRSPLHF. The CDR3 DNA reads TGTGCCAGCAGTGAAGGGCAGGGTGGGCGATCACCCCTCCACTTT.

V gene TRBV27 combines with J gene TRBJ1-2; 10 bases line up with TRBD1. This CDR3 comprises 15 residues. V shed 6 bases, J shed 6 bases, and the junction held 10 bases outside the gene matches. The germline gives CDR1 MNHEY, CDR2 SMNVEV (reference sequence). In DNA form, the CDR3 reads TGTGCCAGCAGGGCGGCCGGGACAGGGGAACATGGCTACACCTTC. As protein: CASRAAGTGEHGYTF.

This clone was counted a single time. Other DNA sequences in the sample encode the same CDR3. DNA of the CDR3: TGTGCCAGCAGTTTAGGTGGCAAGAACACTGAAGCTTTCTTT. It yields the protein CASSLGGKNTEAFF. The rearrangement links TRBV28 to TRBJ1-1, with D uncertain. The CDR3 is 14 residues long. Germline CDR1 MDHEN, CDR2 SYDVKM. Trimming pared 2 bases from V and 1 base from J, leaving 8 bases between.

This clone has a single count. V is TRBV30 and J is TRBJ2-2, with TRBD2 matching 14 bases. CDR1 and CDR2 (germline): GTSNPN, SVGIG (reference sequence). The CDR3 contains 17 residues. Trimming took 1 base from V and 3 from J; bases not matched to a gene: 4. CDR3 coding DNA: TGTGCCTGGAGTGGACTAGCGGGGGGGCGGTACACCGGGGAGCTGTTTTTT. Residues: CAWSGLAGGRYTGELFF.

The V call is TRBV27, the J call TRBJ2-7; D not resolved. The length of the CDR3 is 10 residues. V lost 8 bases to trimming and J lost 2 bases, with 4 bases between them. The germline gives CDR1 MNHEY, CDR2 SMNVEV (reference sequence). CDR3 sequence reads: CASGTYEQYF. CDR3 in DNA: TGTGCCAGCGGCACCTACGAGCAGTACTTC.